The 22 T cell receptor beta chains given below trace back to one sample, sequenced in a study of identical twins. One entry per CDR3 protein, called by TCRdb with MiXCR from the 5' RACE reads. This table has hundreds of thousands of distinct CDR3 sequences, approximately 13% appearing once. Separately, the same data were catalogued under a study of yellow fever vaccine responses in identical twins.

Specimen: PBMCs. All receptors derive from a young woman in good health.

Written as DNA, the CDR3 is TGCAGTGCTAGAGTAAGCGGCAAGTCAATGAACACTGAAGCTTTCTTT. Amino acid sequence: CSARVSGKSMNTEAFF. The rearrangement joins TRBV20-1 to TRBJ1-1, with D unclear. The V end was cut by 1 base, the J end by 0 bases, with 15 bases between. Germline assignment: CDR1 DFQATT and CDR2 SNEGSKA (reference sequence). CDR3 length: 16 amino acids.

This clonotype has just a few counts. The rearrangement links TRBV3-1 to TRBJ2-5; D not resolved. The CDR3 is 15 residues long. The germline gives CDR1 LGHDT, CDR2 YNNKEL (reference sequence). Between the trimmed V and J ends, which lost 1 base and 2 bases, there was a span of 11 bases. The CDR3 here is CASSQGSGPQETQYF. Written as DNA, the CDR3 is TGTGCCAGCAGCCAAGGGAGTGGTCCTCAAGAGACCCAGTACTTC.

This chain joins TRBV4-1 and TRBJ2-3; 7 bases line up with TRBD2. Germline-derived CDR1 and CDR2 are MGHRA and YSYEKL. J gave up 1 base and V 3 bases, and 4 bases lay outside the gene matches. CDR3 length: 15 amino acids. The CDR3 DNA sequence: TGCGCCAGCAGCCAGGGACTACGTGGCACAGATACGCAGTATTTT. Its protein is CASSQGLRGTDTQYF.

This clonotype was seen a few times. The chain uses TRBV11-2 and TRBJ1-1; D ambiguous. Germline V gene sequence: CDR1 SGHAT, CDR2 FQNNGV. There are 13 residues in the CDR3. V was clipped by 2 bases and J by 3 bases, with 7 bases between them. The CDR3 spells CASSLQTHTEAFF. The CDR3 coding sequence is TGTGCCAGCAGCTTACAAACCCACACTGAAGCTTTCTTT.

In this sample, this clonotype turned up a few times. This rearrangement joins TRBV20-1 to TRBJ1-5, with 7 positions matching TRBD1. With V trimmed by 0 bases and J by 3 bases, 5 bases remained unmatched. Germline V CDR1 and CDR2: DFQATT, SNEGSKA (reference sequence). The CDR3 is 15 amino acids. This CDR3 is CSARDDRAFNQPQHF. CDR3 nucleotide sequence: TGCAGTGCTAGAGATGACAGGGCTTTCAATCAGCCCCAGCATTTT.

This chain uses TRBV5-1 with TRBJ2-7, with 10 bases lining up with TRBD2. V lost 0 bases to trimming and J lost 2 bases; unmatched junction nucleotides: 20. In germline, CDR1 is SGHRS, CDR2 YFSETQ. This CDR3 has 21 amino acids. CDR3 coding DNA: TGCGCCAGCAGCTTGGTGGGGCCTCAGGCGGGACTAGCGTCTAGTCCCTACGAGCAGTACTTC. It yields the protein CASSLVGPQAGLASSPYEQYF.

This clonotype has at least ten counts. This chain joins TRBV12-3 or TRBV12-4 and TRBJ2-4; no clear D gene. CDR3 length equals 14 residues. V lost 0 bases, J lost 0 bases, and 3 bases lay in between. CDR3 DNA: TGTGCCAGCAGTTTAGCAGTAGCCAAAAACATTCAGTACTTC. Residues: CASSLAVAKNIQYF.

This clonotype was seen many times. The chain is built from TRBV2 and TRBJ2-1; D is unresolved. V was trimmed by 8 bases and J by 8 bases, leaving 13 bases between them. Germline assignment: CDR1 SNHLY and CDR2 FYNNEI. The CDR3 spans 12 residues. CDR3 bases: TGTGCCAGCGGAGTCATTCTGGATGAGCAGTTCTTC. Translated: CASGVILDEQFF.

The chain combines TRBV7-9 with TRBJ1-4; D gene unclear. The CDR3 sequence is 14 residues long. Trimming stripped 5 bases from V and 4 bases from J, with 11 bases between. CDR1 is SEHNR, CDR2 FQNEAQ, per germline (reference sequence). The DNA of the CDR3 is TGTGCCAGCAGCCCCGTTGACGGTAATGAAAAACTGTTTTTT. The encoded protein is CASSPVDGNEKLFF.

The CDR3 nucleotides are TGTGCCAGCAGTTACTCGGCTTTTCCCAAGCACACTGAAGCTTTCTTT. Translating gives CASSYSAFPKHTEAFF. The rearrangement joins TRBV6-5 to TRBJ1-1, with D uncertain. Germline V CDR1 and CDR2: MNHEY, SVGAGI. This CDR3 is built from 16 residues. V dropped 0 bases and J dropped 3 bases, with 14 bases sitting between them.

J is TRBJ2-1 and V is TRBV19; no clear D. V was trimmed by 3 bases and J by 0 bases, leaving 9 bases between them. The CDR3 contains 15 residues. Germline CDR1 and CDR2: LNHDA and SQIVND (reference sequence). The DNA of the CDR3 is TGTGCCAGTAGTATCTCGCCGAGCTCCTACAATGAGCAGTTCTTC. It encodes CASSISPSSYNEQFF.

This clonotype was picked up a small number of times. V gene TRBV5-1 combines with J gene TRBJ2-1; 8 positions agree with TRBD2. The germline CDR1 and CDR2 sequences are SGHRS and YFSETQ. This CDR3 comprises 16 residues. V lost 3 bases and J lost 2; bases outside the gene matches: 7. The CDR3 sequence is CASSSGAGATYNEQFF. CDR3 in DNA: TGCGCCAGCAGCTCGGGAGCGGGAGCAACCTACAATGAGCAGTTCTTC.

In this sample, this clonotype turned up a few times. CDR3 nucleotide sequence: TGCAGTGCTAGAGATTCGGACTTTGCAACTAATGAAAAACTGTTTTTT. It translates to CSARDSDFATNEKLFF. This rearrangement joins TRBV20-1 to TRBJ1-4; no reliable D call. The CDR3 has 16 residues. Deletions cut 0 bases from V and 0 bases from J, with 11 bases between. Germline lookup yields CDR1 DFQATT and CDR2 SNEGSKA (reference sequence).

This clonotype was counted between two and nine times. The rearrangement links TRBV12-3 or TRBV12-4 to TRBJ1-1; possible D gene TRBD1, 5 bases. V was cut by 3 bases and J by 11 bases, with 13 bases left in between. This CDR3 spans 12 amino acids. The CDR3 nucleotides are TGTGCCAGCAGTTTTGGGGGAAATGAGGCTTTCTTT. It yields the protein CASSFGGNEAFF.

V is TRBV28 and J is TRBJ2-1; 12 nucleotides agree with TRBD2. V lost 4 bases and J lost 2; bases outside the gene matches: 3. Germline V gives CDR1 MDHEN, CDR2 SYDVKM. There are 16 residues in the CDR3. CDR3 sequence: CASSSLAGGPYNEQFF. The CDR3 bases are TGTGCCAGCAGTTCACTAGCGGGAGGCCCCTACAATGAGCAGTTCTTC.

The gene calls are TRBV20-1 and TRBJ2-3; TRBD2 agrees at 8 bases. The CDR3 loop spans 18 amino acids. CDR1 is DFQATT, CDR2 SNEGSKA, per germline (reference sequence). Trimming removed 6 bases from V and 0 bases from J; junction bases left unmatched: 17. CDR3 region: CSAVVRREVGTSTDTQYF. DNA for the CDR3: TGCAGTGCGGTGGTCCGGCGGGAGGTCGGAACTAGCACAGATACGCAGTATTTT.

This clonotype was picked up a small number of times. The V and J genes are TRBV4-1 and TRBJ2-4; 7 nucleotides agree with TRBD1. The length of the CDR3 is 13 residues. The V gene's germline CDR1 is MGHRA and CDR2 YSYEKL. The junction had 7 bases not matched to a gene; V was cut back by 3 bases and J by 11 bases. Here the CDR3 reads CASSHNDGQVQYF. The CDR3 nucleotides read TGCGCCAGCAGCCACAACGATGGACAGGTTCAGTACTTC.

The V and J genes are TRBV11-2 and TRBJ2-2, with D perhaps matching TRBD2 (5 bases). The CDR3 is 14 amino acids. Trimming pared 10 bases from V and 2 bases from J, leaving 14 bases between. CDR1 and CDR2 (germline): SGHAT, FQNNGV. The CDR3 here is CATIRGSNTGELFF. The CDR3 DNA sequence: TGTGCCACCATACGGGGTTCAAACACCGGGGAGCTGTTTTTT.

V usage is TRBV15 and J usage is TRBJ2-1; D not resolved. The CDR3 has 13 residues. Per the germline V gene, CDR1 is LNHNV and CDR2 is YYDKDF (reference sequence). Between the trimmed V and J ends, which lost 0 bases and 10 bases, there was a span of 10 bases. This CDR3 is CATSRDRLGEQFF. As DNA, the CDR3 is TGTGCCACCAGCAGAGATCGGCTAGGAGAGCAGTTCTTC. The full variable domain, with the rest looked up from reference TRBV15 and TRBJ2-1, is DAMVIQNPRYQVTQFGKPVTLSCSQTLNHNVMYWYQQKSSQAPKLLFHYYDKDFNNEADTPDNFQSRRPNTSFCFLDIRSPGLGDTAMYLCATSRDRLGEQFFGPGTRLTVL.

The chain combines TRBV28 with TRBJ2-5, with 11 bases lining up with TRBD1. Germline V gives CDR1 MDHEN, CDR2 SYDVKM. The CDR3 is made up of 15 amino acids. Germline trimming cut 5 bases from V and 5 bases from J; bases unmatched to any gene: 7. The CDR3 protein is CASSTRTGGKETQYF. CDR3 sequence (DNA): TGTGCCAGCAGTACCCGGACAGGGGGCAAGGAGACCCAGTACTTC.

This clonotype came up many times. The V and J genes are TRBV5-1 and TRBJ1-6, with unresolved D. The CDR3 length is 14 residues. Germline loops: CDR1 SGHRS, CDR2 YFSETQ. V shed 6 bases and J shed 5 bases, with 12 bases lying between them. In nucleotides, the CDR3 is TGCGCCAGCATGGCTACCCGGGATAATTCACCCCTCCACTTT. It specifies CASMATRDNSPLHF.

The gene calls are TRBV20-1 and TRBJ2-5; TRBD1 matches at 7 bases. Germline assignment: CDR1 DFQATT and CDR2 SNEGSKA (reference sequence). J lost 5 bases, V lost 5 bases, and 11 bases had no gene match. CDR3 length: 14 residues. The CDR3 is CSAPRQGSGETQYF. The CDR3 DNA is TGCAGTGCTCCCCGACAGGGTTCAGGGGAGACCCAGTACTTC.